This TCR beta chain was sequenced during a study of monozygotic twins with inflammatory bowel disease. Of note for this clonotype: Its target is unknown.

Study-level findings and limits: Whereas healthy co-twins had higher TCRbeta diversity (inverse Simpson), IBD patients had lower diversity. Neither one strong signal nor one clonotype associated with IBD was supported.

For every TCR library, around 3,700 ng of total RNA was used. TCRdb reanalyzed the 5' RACE reads, giving one entry per CDR3 protein sequence and no DNA. This repertoire includes fewer than 350,000 distinct CDR3 sequences. The CDR3 covers 16 residues. Looked up from germline, CDR1 is SGHRS and CDR2 is YFSETQ. This chain joins TRBV5-1 and TRBJ1-4. The sample comprised blood. This clonotype was sampled from a human donor with ulcerative colitis or Crohn's disease, or a healthy co-twin of an affected twin (not recorded which). The CDR3 here is CASSLGAVPTNEKLFF.